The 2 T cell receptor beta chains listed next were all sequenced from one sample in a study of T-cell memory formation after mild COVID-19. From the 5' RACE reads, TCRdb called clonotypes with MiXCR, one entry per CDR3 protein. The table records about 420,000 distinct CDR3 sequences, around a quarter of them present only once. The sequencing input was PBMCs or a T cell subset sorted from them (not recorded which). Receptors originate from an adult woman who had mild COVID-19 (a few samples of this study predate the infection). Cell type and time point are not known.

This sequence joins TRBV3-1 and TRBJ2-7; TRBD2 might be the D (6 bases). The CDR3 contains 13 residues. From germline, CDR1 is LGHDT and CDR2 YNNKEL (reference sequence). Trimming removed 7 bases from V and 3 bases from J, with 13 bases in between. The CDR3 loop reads CASTPGRHYEQYF. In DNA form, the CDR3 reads TGTGCCAGCACCCCTGGGAGGCACTACGAGCAGTACTTC.

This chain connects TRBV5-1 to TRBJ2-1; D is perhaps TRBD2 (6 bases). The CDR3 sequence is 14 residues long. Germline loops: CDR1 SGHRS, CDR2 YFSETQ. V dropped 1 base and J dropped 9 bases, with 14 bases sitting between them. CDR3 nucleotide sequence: TGCGCCAGCAGCTTGTTCACGGGAGACCCTGAGCAGTTCTTC. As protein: CASSLFTGDPEQFF.